This TCR beta chain comes out of a study of cytomegalovirus exposure and HLA in healthy donors. Profiled with immunoSEQ multiplex PCR; TCRdb holds only in-frame clones, not every one. The data show 150,000 to 200,000 clones, with 84% seen just once and roughly 10% held by the top ten. Donors were drawn from the 120-subject validation cohort, separate from the approximately 680-subject first cohort. A note on this clone: Its antigen is not known.

Study outcomes and limitations: The TCR clusters that emerged in the first cohort tended, a later analysis found, to co-occur in the 110 or so validation repertoires. Most TCR sequences were rare, but some public TCRs occurred in many donors.

Germline V gene lookup returns CDR1 SGHDT and CDR2 YYEEEE. The V end lost 3 bases, the J end lost 1 base, and 11 bases lay between the germline ends. The CDR3 is 14 amino acids. Material for sequencing was PBMCs. The genes are TRBV5-6 and TRBJ2-7, with a possible D match to TRBD1 (5 bases). The sequence was obtained from a man aged 30 to 39 in good health and CMV-seropositive. The CDR3 sequence: CASSSTDSSYEQYF. CDR3 nucleotide sequence: TGTGCCAGCAGCTCGACTGACAGTTCCTACGAGCAGTACTTC.